These 14 T cell receptor beta chains originate from one sample sequenced in a study of CD8 T cells in ankylosing spondylitis. Each CDR3 protein is one row after TCRdb ran MiXCR on the 5' RACE reads. The table lists about 390,000 distinct CDR3 sequences, 20% to 25% of them singletons, with approximately 16% in the top ten. Study-level points and caveats: A TCR beta motif made of 7 to 9 highly homologous variants seemed typical of ankylosing spondylitis blood.

Their target antigens are unknown. The sequencing input was blood, either unsorted or a sorted T cell fraction (not recorded which). Source of these receptors: a male donor with ankylosing spondylitis.

This clonotype has at least ten counts. V and J are TRBV5-6 and TRBJ1-2, with TRBD1 matching 7 bases. Germline V CDR1 and CDR2: SGHDT, YYEEEE. The CDR3 length is 17 residues. V shed 1 base and J 2 bases; nucleotides not matched to a gene: 11. The CDR3 reads CASSLFPTGDGNYGYTF. CDR3 nucleotides: TGTGCCAGCAGCTTGTTCCCCACAGGGGATGGAAACTATGGCTACACCTTC.

DNA of the CDR3: TGTGCCAGCAGCCCACTTCGGGGAGGGGTGGATAATTCACCCCTCCACTTT. It specifies CASSPLRGGVDNSPLHF. J is TRBJ1-6 and V is TRBV28; D may be TRBD1 (5 bases). The CDR3 runs to 17 residues. The V end lost 6 bases, the J end lost 5 bases, and 20 bases lay between the germline ends. From germline, CDR1 is MDHEN and CDR2 SYDVKM. Using reference TRBV28 and TRBJ1-6 for the parts outside the CDR3, the full variable domain is DVKVTQSSRYLVKRTGEKVFLECVQDMDHENMFWYRQDPGLGLRLIYFSYDVKMKEKGDIPEGYSVSREKKERFSLILESASTNQTSMYLCASSPLRGGVDNSPLHFGNGTRLTVT.

The CDR3 DNA follows: TGTGCCACCTTCACCGGGACAGGGGAGAGCTCCTACGAGCAGTACTTC. This translates into CATFTGTGESSYEQYF. The V and J genes are TRBV24-1 and TRBJ2-7; the match to TRBD1 covers 10 bases. Trimming took 9 bases from V and 0 from J; bases not matched to a gene: 10. This CDR3 is 16 amino acids long. Per the germline V gene, CDR1 is KGHDR and CDR2 is SFDVKD.

The chain has TRBV12-5 and TRBJ1-2; no definite D call. V was pared by 2 bases and J by 2 bases, with 9 bases between. The CDR3 consists of 14 residues. Germline loops: CDR1 LGHNT, CDR2 FRNRAP. CDR3 amino acids: CASGLTVLNYGYTF. For the CDR3, the DNA is TGTGCTAGTGGTTTGACAGTGCTCAACTATGGCTACACCTTC. The variable domain in full, with the rest retrieved from reference TRBV12-5 and TRBJ1-2, is DARVTQTPRHKVTEMGQEVTMRCQPILGHNTVFWYRQTMMQGLELLAYFRNRAPLDDSGMPKDRFSAEMPDATLATLKIQPSEPRDSAVYFCASGLTVLNYGYTFGSGTRLTVV.

The rearrangement joins TRBV30 to TRBJ2-1, with 13 bases that match TRBD2. Germline V gene lookup returns CDR1 GTSNPN and CDR2 SVGIG (reference sequence). The ends lost 6 bases at V and 8 bases at J; junction bases unmatched: 10. The CDR3 extends over 15 amino acids. CDR3 protein: CACGLAGALGYEQFF. CDR3 nucleotides: TGTGCCTGCGGACTAGCGGGAGCTTTAGGCTATGAGCAGTTCTTC.

This clonotype has just a few counts. V usage is TRBV28 and J usage is TRBJ1-1; D is ambiguous. Trimming left V 10 bases short and J 0 bases short, with 9 bases between. In germline, CDR1 is MDHEN, CDR2 SYDVKM. The CDR3 is 12 residues long. The CDR3 loop is CATEVVNTEAFF. DNA of the CDR3: TGTGCCACAGAAGTAGTGAACACTGAAGCTTTCTTT.

The gene calls are TRBV20-1 and TRBJ2-7; D might be TRBD2 (6 bases). Trimming cost V 0 bases and J 0 bases, with 15 bases left between them. This CDR3 comprises 16 residues. CDR1 is DFQATT and CDR2 is SNEGSKA in the germline V gene (reference sequence). The CDR3 DNA is TGCAGTGCTAGAGATAACGAGCGGGCGTTCTCCTACGAGCAGTACTTC. Protein sequence: CSARDNERAFSYEQYF.

The rearrangement joins TRBV2 to TRBJ1-6; 7 positions agree with TRBD1. CDR1 is SNHLY, CDR2 FYNNEI, per germline. The V segment lost 7 bases and the J segment 3 bases; nucleotides outside the gene matches: 6. This CDR3 contains 15 residues. The DNA for the CDR3 is TGTGCCAGCATGGAACAGGGGATCTATAATTCACCCCTCCACTTT. Encoded protein: CASMEQGIYNSPLHF.

The rearrangement uses TRBV2 and TRBJ2-1; D remains ambiguous. V shed 8 bases and J shed 4 bases, with 9 bases lying between them. This CDR3 spans 12 amino acids. Germline V gives CDR1 SNHLY, CDR2 FYNNEI. The CDR3 spells CASLEEYNEQFF. CDR3 nucleotides: TGTGCCAGCCTTGAGGAGTACAATGAGCAGTTCTTC.

This clonotype was counted only a few times. The V call is TRBV3-1, the J call TRBJ2-3; 10 nucleotides match TRBD2. The CDR3 is 16 residues long. With V trimmed by 2 bases and J by 0 bases, 2 bases remained unmatched. Germline CDR1 is LGHDT and CDR2 is YNNKEL (reference sequence). The CDR3 is CASSQTLAGSTDTQYF. The CDR3 nucleotides are TGTGCCAGCAGCCAAACACTAGCGGGAAGCACAGATACGCAGTATTTT.

V and J are TRBV5-6 and TRBJ2-2; D is possibly TRBD1 (6 bases). The length of the CDR3 is 15 residues. V was shortened by 4 bases and J by 1 base, with 11 bases between the two germline ends. CDR1 and CDR2 from the germline V gene are SGHDT and YYEEEE. The CDR3 here is CASSRVGQNTGELFF. The CDR3, as DNA: TGTGCCAGCAGCCGCGTGGGACAGAACACCGGGGAGCTGTTTTTT. The variable domain in full, completed from reference TRBV5-6 and TRBJ2-2, reads DAGVTQSPTHLIKTRGQQVTLRCSPKSGHDTVSWYQQALGQGPQFIFQYYEEEERQRGNFPDRFSGHQFPNYSSELNVNALLLGDSALYLCASSRVGQNTGELFFGEGSRLTVL.

This clonotype is a singleton in its sample. CDR3 DNA sequence: TGCGCCAGCAGCTTGGTTCCGGGGGCTGGCGGGGAGCTGTTTTTT. Protein: CASSLVPGAGGELFF. The chain is built from TRBV5-1 and TRBJ2-2; D is tentatively TRBD1 or TRBD2 (6 bases each). The CDR3 runs 15 residues. Germline V gene data show CDR1 as SGHRS and CDR2 as YFSETQ. Trimming cost V 0 bases and J 7 bases, with 13 bases left between them.

In its sample, this clonotype was seen a few times. The chain uses TRBV5-1 and TRBJ2-6, with TRBD1 as a possible D gene (5 bases). V was shortened by 6 bases and J by 2 bases, with 12 bases between the two germline ends. Germline V gene data show CDR1 as SGHRS and CDR2 as YFSETQ. CDR3 length equals 15 residues. The DNA for the CDR3 is TGCGCCAGCACCCTTGGACAAACTGGGGCCAACGTCCTGACTTTC. Translation: CASTLGQTGANVLTF. Supplemented by reference TRBV5-1 and TRBJ2-6, the full variable domain reads KAGVTQTPRYLIKTRGQQVTLSCSPISGHRSVSWYQQTPGQGLQFLFEYFSETQRNKGNFPGRFSGRQFSNSRSEMNVSTLELGDSALYLCASTLGQTGANVLTFGAGSRLTVL.

This clonotype was detected only a few times. The chain employs TRBV6-1 and TRBJ2-7, with TRBD1 matching over 10 bases. This CDR3 has 16 amino acids. J lost 4 bases, V lost 6 bases, and 12 bases had no gene match. Germline V gives CDR1 MNHNS, CDR2 SASEGT. The CDR3 loop is CASRDGQGQGFYEQYF. The CDR3 DNA sequence: TGTGCCAGCAGAGACGGACAGGGACAGGGGTTTTACGAGCAGTACTTC.